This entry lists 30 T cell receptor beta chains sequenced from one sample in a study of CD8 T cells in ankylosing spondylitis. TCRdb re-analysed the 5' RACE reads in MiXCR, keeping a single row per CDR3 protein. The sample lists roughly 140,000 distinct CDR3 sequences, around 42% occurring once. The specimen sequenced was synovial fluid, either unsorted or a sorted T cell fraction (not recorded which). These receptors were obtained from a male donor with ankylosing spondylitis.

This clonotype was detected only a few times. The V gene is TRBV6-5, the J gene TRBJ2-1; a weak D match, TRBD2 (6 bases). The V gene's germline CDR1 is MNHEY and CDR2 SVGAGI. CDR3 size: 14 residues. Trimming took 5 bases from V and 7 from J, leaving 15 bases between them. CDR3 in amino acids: CASSILAGGNEQFF. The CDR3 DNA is TGTGCCAGCAGTATACTAGCTGGAGGGAATGAGCAGTTCTTC.

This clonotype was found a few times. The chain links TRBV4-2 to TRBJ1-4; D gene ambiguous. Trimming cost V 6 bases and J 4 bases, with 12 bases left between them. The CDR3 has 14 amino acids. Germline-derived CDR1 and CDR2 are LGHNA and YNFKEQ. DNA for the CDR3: TGTGCCAGCAGAGGACGAGAGCTTAATGAAAAACTGTTTTTT. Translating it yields CASRGRELNEKLFF.

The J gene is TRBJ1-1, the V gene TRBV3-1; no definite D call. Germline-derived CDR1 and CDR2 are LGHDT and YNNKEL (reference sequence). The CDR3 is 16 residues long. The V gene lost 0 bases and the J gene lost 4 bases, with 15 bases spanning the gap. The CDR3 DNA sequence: TGTGCCAGCAGCCAAGATGGGTTGGTGGGTGGCACTGAAGCTTTCTTT. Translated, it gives CASSQDGLVGGTEAFF.

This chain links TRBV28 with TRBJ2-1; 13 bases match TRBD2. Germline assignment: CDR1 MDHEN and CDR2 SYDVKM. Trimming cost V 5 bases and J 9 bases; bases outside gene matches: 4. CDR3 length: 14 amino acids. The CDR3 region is CASSLGLAGVEQFF. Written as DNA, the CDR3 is TGTGCCAGCAGTCTTGGACTAGCGGGAGTTGAGCAGTTCTTC.

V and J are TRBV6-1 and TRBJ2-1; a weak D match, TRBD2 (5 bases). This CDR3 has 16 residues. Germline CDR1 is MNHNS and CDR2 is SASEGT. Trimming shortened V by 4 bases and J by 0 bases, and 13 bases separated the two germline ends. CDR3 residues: CASSAGWPSSYNEQFF. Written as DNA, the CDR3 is TGTGCCAGCAGTGCGGGGTGGCCGAGCTCCTACAATGAGCAGTTCTTC.

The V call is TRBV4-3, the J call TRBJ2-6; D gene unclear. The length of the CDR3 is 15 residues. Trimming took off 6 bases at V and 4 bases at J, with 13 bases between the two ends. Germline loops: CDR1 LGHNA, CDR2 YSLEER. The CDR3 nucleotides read TGCGCCAGCAGTTCCGGAACAGCCGGGGCCAACGTCCTGACTTTC. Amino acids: CASSSGTAGANVLTF.

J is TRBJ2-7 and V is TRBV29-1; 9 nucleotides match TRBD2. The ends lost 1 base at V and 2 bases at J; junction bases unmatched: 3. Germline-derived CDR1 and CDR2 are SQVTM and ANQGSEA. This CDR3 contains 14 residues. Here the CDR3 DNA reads TGCAGCGTTGAAGGTAGCGGGAGTACCTACGAGCAGTACTTC. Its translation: CSVEGSGSTYEQYF.

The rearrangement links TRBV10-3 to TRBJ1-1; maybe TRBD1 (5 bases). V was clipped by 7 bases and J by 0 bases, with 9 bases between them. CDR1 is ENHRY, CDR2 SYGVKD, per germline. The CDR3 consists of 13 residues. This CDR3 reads CAINAGLNTEAFF. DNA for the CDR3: TGTGCCATCAATGCGGGGCTGAACACTGAAGCTTTCTTT.

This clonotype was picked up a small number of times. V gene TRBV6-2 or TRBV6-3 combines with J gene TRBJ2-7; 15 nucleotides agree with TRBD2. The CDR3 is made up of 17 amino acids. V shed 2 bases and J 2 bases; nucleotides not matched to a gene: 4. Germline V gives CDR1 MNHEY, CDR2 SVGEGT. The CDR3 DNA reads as TGTGCCAGCAGTTACCCTCGGACTAGCGGGAGGGCCTACGAGCAGTACTTC. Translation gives CASSYPRTSGRAYEQYF.

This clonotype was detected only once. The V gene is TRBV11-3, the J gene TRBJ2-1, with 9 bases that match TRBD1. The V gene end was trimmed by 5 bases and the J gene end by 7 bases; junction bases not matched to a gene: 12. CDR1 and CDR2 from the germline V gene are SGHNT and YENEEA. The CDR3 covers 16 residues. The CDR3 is CASSPLDRGFRNEQFF. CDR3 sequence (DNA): TGTGCCAGCAGCCCGTTAGACAGGGGGTTTAGGAATGAGCAGTTCTTC.

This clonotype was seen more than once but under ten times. The CDR3 sequence is CSVEDQGAGNTIYF. The CDR3, as DNA: TGCAGCGTTGAAGACCAGGGGGCTGGAAACACCATATATTTT. The V and J genes are TRBV29-1 and TRBJ1-3; TRBD1 agrees at 7 bases. V dropped 0 bases and J dropped 2; count of bases not matched to a gene: 1. The CDR3 runs to 14 residues. Germline assignment: CDR1 SQVTM and CDR2 ANQGSEA. Based on the CDR3 plus reference TRBV29-1 and TRBJ1-3, the full variable domain is SAVISQKPSRDICQRGTSLTIQCQVDSQVTMMFWYRQQPGQSLTLIATANQGSEATYESGFVIDKFPISRPNLTFSTLTVSNMSPEDSSIYLCSVEDQGAGNTIYFGEGSWLTVV.

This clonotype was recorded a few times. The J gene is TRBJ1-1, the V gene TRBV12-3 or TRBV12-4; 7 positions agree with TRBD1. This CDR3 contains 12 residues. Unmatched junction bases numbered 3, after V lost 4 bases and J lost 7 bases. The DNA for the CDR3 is TGTGCCAGCAGTTCGACAGGGAATGAAGCTTTCTTT. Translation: CASSSTGNEAFF.

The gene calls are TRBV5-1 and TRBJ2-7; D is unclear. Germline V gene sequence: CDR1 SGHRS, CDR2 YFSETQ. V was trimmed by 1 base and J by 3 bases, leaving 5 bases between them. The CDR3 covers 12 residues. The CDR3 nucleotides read TGCGCCAGCAGCTTGTACCGCTACGAGCAGTACTTC. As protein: CASSLYRYEQYF.

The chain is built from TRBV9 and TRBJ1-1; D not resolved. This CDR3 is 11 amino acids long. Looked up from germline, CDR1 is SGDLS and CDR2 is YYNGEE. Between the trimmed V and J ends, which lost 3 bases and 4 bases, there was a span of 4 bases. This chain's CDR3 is CASSGGTEAFF. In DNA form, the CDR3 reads TGTGCCAGCAGCGGGGGCACTGAAGCTTTCTTT.

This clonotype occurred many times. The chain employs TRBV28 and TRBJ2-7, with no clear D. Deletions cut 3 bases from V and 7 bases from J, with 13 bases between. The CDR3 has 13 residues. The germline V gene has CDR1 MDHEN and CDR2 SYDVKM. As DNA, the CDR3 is TGTGCCAGCAGTTTTGCGGCTGTACTGGAGCAGTACTTC. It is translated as CASSFAAVLEQYF.

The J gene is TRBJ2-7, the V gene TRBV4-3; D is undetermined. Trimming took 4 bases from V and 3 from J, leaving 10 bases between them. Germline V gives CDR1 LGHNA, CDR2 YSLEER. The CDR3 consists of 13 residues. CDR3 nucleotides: TGCGCCAGCAGCCCCTCACTAAACTACGAGCAGTACTTC. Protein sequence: CASSPSLNYEQYF.

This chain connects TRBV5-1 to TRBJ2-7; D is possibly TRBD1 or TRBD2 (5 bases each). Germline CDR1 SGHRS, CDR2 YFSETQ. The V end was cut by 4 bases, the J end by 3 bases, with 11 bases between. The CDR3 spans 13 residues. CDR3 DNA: TGCGCCAGCAGCGAGGGACCCGTCTACGAGCAGTACTTC. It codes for CASSEGPVYEQYF.

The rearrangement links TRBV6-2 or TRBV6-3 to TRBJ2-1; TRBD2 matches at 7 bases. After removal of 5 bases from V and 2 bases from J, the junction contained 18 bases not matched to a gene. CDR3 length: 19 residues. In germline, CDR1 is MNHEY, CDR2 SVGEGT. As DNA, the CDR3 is TGTGCCAGCAGTACCTTCTGGGACTACCCTTTGAGTACCTACAATGAGCAGTTCTTC. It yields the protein CASSTFWDYPLSTYNEQFF.

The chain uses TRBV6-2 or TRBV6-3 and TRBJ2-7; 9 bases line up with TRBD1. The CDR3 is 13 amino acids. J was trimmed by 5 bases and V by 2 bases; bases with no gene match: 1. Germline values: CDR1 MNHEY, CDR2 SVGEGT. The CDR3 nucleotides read TGTGCCAGCAGTTACCGGGACAGGGACGAGCAGTACTTC. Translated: CASSYRDRDEQYF.

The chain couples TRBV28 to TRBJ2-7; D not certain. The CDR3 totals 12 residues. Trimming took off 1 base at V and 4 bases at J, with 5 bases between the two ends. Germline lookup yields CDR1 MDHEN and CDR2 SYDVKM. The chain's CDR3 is CASSLYFYEQYF. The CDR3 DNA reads TGTGCCAGCAGTTTATACTTTTACGAGCAGTACTTC.

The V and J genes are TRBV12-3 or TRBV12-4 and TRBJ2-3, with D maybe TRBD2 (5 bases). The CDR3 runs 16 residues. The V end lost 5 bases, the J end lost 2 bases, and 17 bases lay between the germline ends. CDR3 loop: CASSHRGFWDTDTQYF. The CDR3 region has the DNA TGTGCCAGCAGTCATCGGGGTTTTTGGGACACAGATACGCAGTATTTT.

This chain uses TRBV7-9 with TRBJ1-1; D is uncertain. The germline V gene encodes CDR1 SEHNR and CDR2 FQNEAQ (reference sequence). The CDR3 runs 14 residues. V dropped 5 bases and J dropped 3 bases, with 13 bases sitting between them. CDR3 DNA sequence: TGTGCCAGCAGCGAGATAGACAAGTACACTGAAGCTTTCTTT. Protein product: CASSEIDKYTEAFF.

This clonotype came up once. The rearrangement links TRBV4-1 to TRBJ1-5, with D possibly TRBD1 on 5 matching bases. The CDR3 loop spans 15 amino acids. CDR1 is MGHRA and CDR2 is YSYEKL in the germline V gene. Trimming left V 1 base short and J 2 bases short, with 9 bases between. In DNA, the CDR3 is TGCGCCAGCAGCCAAGGGGGGTTTCGCAATCAGCCCCAGCATTTT. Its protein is CASSQGGFRNQPQHF.

CDR3 in DNA: TGTGCCAGCTCACCAAGACCGACTGGAAACACCATATATTTT. Protein sequence: CASSPRPTGNTIYF. The gene calls are TRBV18 and TRBJ1-3; D unclear. The CDR3 is 14 residues long. Germline V lookup: CDR1 KGHSH, CDR2 LQKENI. Trimming took 2 bases from V and 2 from J, leaving 7 bases between them.

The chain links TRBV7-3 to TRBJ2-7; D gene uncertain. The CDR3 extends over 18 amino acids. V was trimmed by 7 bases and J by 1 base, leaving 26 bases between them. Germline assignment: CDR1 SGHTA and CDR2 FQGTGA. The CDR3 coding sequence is TGTGCCAGCACCCCACGGCCATTACCAACAACCTATTCCTACGAGCAGTACTTC. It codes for CASTPRPLPTTYSYEQYF.

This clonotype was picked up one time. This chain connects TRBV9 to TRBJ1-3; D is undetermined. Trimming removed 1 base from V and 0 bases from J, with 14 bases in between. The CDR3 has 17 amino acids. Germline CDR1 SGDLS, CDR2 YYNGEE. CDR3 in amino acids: CASSVNLPADSGNTIYF. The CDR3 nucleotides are TGTGCCAGCAGCGTAAATCTGCCCGCAGACTCTGGAAACACCATATATTTT.

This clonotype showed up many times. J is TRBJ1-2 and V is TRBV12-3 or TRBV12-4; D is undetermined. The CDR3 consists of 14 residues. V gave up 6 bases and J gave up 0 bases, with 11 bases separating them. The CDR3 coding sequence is TGTGCCAGCAGCCCCGGGAGCCCTAACTATGGCTACACCTTC. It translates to CASSPGSPNYGYTF.

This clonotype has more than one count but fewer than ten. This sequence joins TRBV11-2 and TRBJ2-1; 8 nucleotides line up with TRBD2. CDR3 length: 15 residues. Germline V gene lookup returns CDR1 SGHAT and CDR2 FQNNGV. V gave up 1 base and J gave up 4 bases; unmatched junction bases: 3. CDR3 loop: CASSLARGGYNEQFF. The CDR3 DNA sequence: TGTGCCAGCAGCTTAGCCCGGGGGGGGTACAATGAGCAGTTCTTC.

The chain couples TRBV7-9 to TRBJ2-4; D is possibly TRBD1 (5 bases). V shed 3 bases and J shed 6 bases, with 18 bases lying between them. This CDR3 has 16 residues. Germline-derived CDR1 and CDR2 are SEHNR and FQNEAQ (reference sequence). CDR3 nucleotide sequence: TGTGCCAGCAGCTTGGGTTCTTCACAGGACCCAAACATTCAGTACTTC. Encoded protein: CASSLGSSQDPNIQYF.

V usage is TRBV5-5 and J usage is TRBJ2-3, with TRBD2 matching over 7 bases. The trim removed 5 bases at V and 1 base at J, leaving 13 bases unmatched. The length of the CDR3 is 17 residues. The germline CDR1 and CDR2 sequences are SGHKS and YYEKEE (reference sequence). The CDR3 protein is CASSQRDTSWGTDTQYF. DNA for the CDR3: TGTGCCAGCAGTCAGCGGGATACTAGTTGGGGCACAGATACGCAGTATTTT.